The clone carrying this TCR beta chain was detected only a few times. Its specificity is not known. These data come from a study of cytomegalovirus exposure and HLA in healthy donors. PCR was performed using 60 Vbeta and 13 Jbeta primers. TCRdb's copy holds only in-frame clones and misses some; the assay was immunoSEQ multiplex PCR. The sample includes 100,000 to 120,000 clones, 13% to 15% of them seen just once. Germline V gives CDR1 SGHVS, CDR2 FNYEAQ. The CDR3 is 13 residues long. Between the trimmed V and J ends, which lost 5 bases and 2 bases, there was a span of 10 bases. Study observations and caveats: An analysis was carried out later, and it reportedly showed fewer N-insertions in an Asian-associated ancestry cluster than the 666-donor mean.

This chain links TRBV7-6 with TRBJ2-7; the D is unclear. The receptor was derived from a female donor in good health and CMV-seronegative. The sequencing input was PBMCs. This CDR3 reads CASSQTATYEQYF. The DNA of the CDR3 is TGTGCCAGCAGCCAAACAGCAACCTACGAGCAGTACTTC. Complete variable domain (other parts from reference TRBV7-6 and TRBJ2-7): GAGVSQSPRYKVTKRGQDVALRCDPISGHVSLYWYRQALGQGPEFLTYFNYEAQQDKSGLPNDRFSAERPEGSISTLTIQRTEQRDSAMYRCASSQTATYEQYFGPGTRLTVT.